This T cell receptor (beta chain) was recovered during a study of blood T cell repertoires in COVID-19. Per the original methods: For nucleated cells, counts were estimated from reference gene primer amplification. TCRdb keeps only in-frame clones here, not all; method: immunoSEQ multiplex PCR. The V and J calls and clone size are taken from that table; D and trimming were inferred from the DNA. The sample records about 110,000 clones, 80% to 90% being singletons. The junction had 12 bases not matched to a gene; V was cut back by 3 bases and J by 8 bases. The CDR3 has 16 residues. The V gene's germline CDR1 is LNHDA and CDR2 SQIVND (reference sequence).

The receptor was isolated from a woman aged 55-75 years with acute or convalescent COVID-19. The sample comprised peripheral blood. The chain uses TRBV19 and TRBJ2-3; TRBD1 aligns across 9 bases. CDR3 amino acids: CASSMTGGGFVGTQYF. The CDR3 DNA follows: TGTGCCAGTAGTATGACAGGGGGAGGGTTCGTAGGTACGCAGTATTTT.